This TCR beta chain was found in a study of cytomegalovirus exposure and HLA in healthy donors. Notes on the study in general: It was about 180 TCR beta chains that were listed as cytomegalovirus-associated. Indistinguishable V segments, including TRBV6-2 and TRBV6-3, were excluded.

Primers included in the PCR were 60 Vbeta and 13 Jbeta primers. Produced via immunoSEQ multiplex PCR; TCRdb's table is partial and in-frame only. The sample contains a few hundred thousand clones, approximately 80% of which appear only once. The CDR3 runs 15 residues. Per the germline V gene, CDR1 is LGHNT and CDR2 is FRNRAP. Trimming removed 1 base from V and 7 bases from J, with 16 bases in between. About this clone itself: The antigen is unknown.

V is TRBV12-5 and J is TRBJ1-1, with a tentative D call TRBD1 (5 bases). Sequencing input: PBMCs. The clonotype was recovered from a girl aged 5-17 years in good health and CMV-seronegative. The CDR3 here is CASGLEKLRGFEAFF. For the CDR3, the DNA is TGTGCTAGTGGTTTGGAAAAACTAAGGGGTTTTGAAGCTTTCTTT.